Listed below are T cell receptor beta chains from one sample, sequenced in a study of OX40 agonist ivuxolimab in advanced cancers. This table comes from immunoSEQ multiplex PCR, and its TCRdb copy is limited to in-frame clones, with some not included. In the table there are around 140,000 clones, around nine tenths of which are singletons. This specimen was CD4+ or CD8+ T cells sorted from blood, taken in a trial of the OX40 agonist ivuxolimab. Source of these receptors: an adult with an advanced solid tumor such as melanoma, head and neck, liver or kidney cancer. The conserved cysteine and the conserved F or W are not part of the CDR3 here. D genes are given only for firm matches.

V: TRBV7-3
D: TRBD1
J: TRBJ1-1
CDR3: ASSKTGKGTEAF

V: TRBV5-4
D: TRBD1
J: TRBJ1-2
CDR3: ASSPQGAFGGYT

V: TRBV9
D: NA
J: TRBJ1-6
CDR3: ASSVRDRSYNSPLH

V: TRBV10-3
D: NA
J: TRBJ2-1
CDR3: AITDQSSGVASNEQF

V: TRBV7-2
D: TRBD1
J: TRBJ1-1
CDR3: ASSQGPDRVYTEAF

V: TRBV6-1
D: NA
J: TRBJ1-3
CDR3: ASSEIGSGNTIY

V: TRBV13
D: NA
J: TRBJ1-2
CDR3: ASTHPTGTYGYT

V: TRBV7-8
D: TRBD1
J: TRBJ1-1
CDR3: ASSLRTGPMNTEAF

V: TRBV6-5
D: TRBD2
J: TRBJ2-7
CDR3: ASSYLAGELYEQY

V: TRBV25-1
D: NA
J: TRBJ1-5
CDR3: ASSPGGFSQPQH

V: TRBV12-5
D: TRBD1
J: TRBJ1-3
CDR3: ASGSRRTGSGNTIY

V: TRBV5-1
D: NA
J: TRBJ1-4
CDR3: ASSLNFDGEKLF

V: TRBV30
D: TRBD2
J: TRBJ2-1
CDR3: AWSVRASGSTYNEQF

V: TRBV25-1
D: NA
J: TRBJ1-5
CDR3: ASGEAPGAGGNQPQH

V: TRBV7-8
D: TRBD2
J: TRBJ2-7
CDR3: ASSRNGGGRMGEQY

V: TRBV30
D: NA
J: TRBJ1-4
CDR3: AWRYELNEKLF

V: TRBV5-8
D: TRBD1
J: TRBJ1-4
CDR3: ASSRDSFVSTNEKLF

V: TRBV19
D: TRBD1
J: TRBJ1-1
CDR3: ASNPTGGPSTEAF

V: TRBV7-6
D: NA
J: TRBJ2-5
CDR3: ASSRQETQY

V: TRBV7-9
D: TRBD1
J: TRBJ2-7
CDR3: ASSFGQGSYEQY

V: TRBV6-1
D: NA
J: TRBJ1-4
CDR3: ASSERGANEKLF

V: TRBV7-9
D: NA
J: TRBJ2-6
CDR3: ASSRAAGEAGANVLT